The clone carrying this TCR beta chain occurred a few times. The antigen is undetermined. J was trimmed by 0 bases and V by 6 bases; bases with no gene match: 5. The CDR3 is 16 amino acids. Germline CDR1 is SGHTA and CDR2 is FQGNSA. This sample was taken from a study of blood T cells in healthy people across ages. Russia was home to the donors, healthy Caucasian individuals aged about 6 to 90. The use of a sample-barcoded 5' primer and a J-beta primer mix characterized a second PCR of roughly 6 to 11 cycles. TCRdb ran MiXCR on the 5' RACE reads and lists one entry per CDR3 protein. The sample has around 1.7 million distinct CDR3 sequences; 25% to 30% are singletons. General study findings and limits: In these data, TCR beta diversity tracked strongly with naive T cell percentage. More naive CD4+ cells and higher diversity marked long-lived donors relative to aged donors.

V is TRBV7-2 and J is TRBJ1-6; TRBD1 matches 7 bases. The sequence came from a woman aged 25 to 39 in good health. Specimen: blood. CDR3 sequence: CASRLGQYSYNSPLHF. DNA for the CDR3: TGTGCCAGCAGGTTGGGACAGTACTCCTATAATTCACCCCTCCACTTT.